This entry features one T cell receptor (beta chain) sequence. The genes are named according to mouse. The read falls 1 residue short of the CDR3 end, and the missing part is taken from the germline J gene. Germline V lookup: CDR1 LGHNA, CDR2 YNLKQL (reference sequence). Unmatched junction bases numbered 2, after V lost 0 bases and J lost 2 bases. The CDR3 totals 15 residues. As for time point: mouse harvest day 7 after allogeneic transplant. Tail vein injection delivered 10^7 T-cell-depleted bone marrow cells and 10^6 splenic CD5+ T cells. This sample is part of a study of tissue T cells after allogeneic stem cell transplantation. The method was immunoSEQ multiplex PCR; TCRdb's version includes in-frame clones alone and lacks a portion of them. The data contain some 5,000 clones, 51% of them singletons.

Sequenced: gut tissue. J is TRBJ2-5 and V is TRBV5; 7 positions match TRBD1. This TCR came from a female BALB/c mouse given C57BL/6 T cells with graft-versus-host disease after an allogeneic hematopoietic cell transplant. CDR3 amino acids: CASSQDGDSQDTQYF. The DNA read from the CDR3 is TGTGCCAGCAGCCAAGATGGGGACAGCCAAGACACCCAGTAC.